Reported below is one TCR beta chain. What it binds is not known. This specimen comes from a study of shared clonotypes between healthy human individuals. Study results and limitations: Donor scarcity curtailed the genetic and exposure-history diversity represented herein. Compared with clonotypes that all four donors shared, non-shared clonotypes had lower generation probabilities.

The study drew its donors from healthy HIV-negative adults without recent acute infections or vaccinations. Once extracted for a subset, genomic DNA was divided evenly among several immunoSEQ plates. This table comes from immunoSEQ multiplex PCR, and its TCRdb copy is limited to in-frame clones, with some not included. The data hold around 1.1 million clones, with 78% observed a single time. The sample taken for sequencing was memory CD4+ T cells from PBMCs. Sample subset: CD45RA-negative fraction. The clonotype comes from a man younger than 35 in good health. Some clones in this sample may be carry-over from other donors' samples.

The CDR3 reads CASSQATDTQYF. The CDR3 region has the DNA TGTGCCAGCAGCCAGGCAACAGATACGCAGTATTTT. The chain is built from TRBV7-6 and TRBJ2-3; D gene unclear. This CDR3 has 12 amino acids. V lost 5 bases, J lost 3 bases, and 6 bases lay in between. Germline V gives CDR1 SGHVS, CDR2 FNYEAQ.